Below are 27 T cell receptor beta chains sequenced from a single sample in a study of cytomegalovirus exposure and HLA in healthy donors. This PCR relied on a set of 60 Vbeta primers and 13 Jbeta primers. Repertoires were generated with immunoSEQ multiplex PCR, while TCRdb's copy carries only in-frame clones and drops some. This table holds around 130,000 clones, just under 80% found once. Sequenced input: PBMCs. The receptors come from a man aged 30 to 39 in good health and CMV-seronegative.

The chain employs TRBV28 and TRBJ1-5, with D hard to call. Looked up from germline, CDR1 is MDHEN and CDR2 is SYDVKM. This CDR3 is built from 17 residues. The V and J ends lost 3 bases and 3 bases respectively, with 18 bases between them. Here the CDR3 reads CASSLPLMEIPNQPQHF. The CDR3 region has the DNA TGTGCCAGCAGTTTGCCCCTGATGGAGATCCCCAATCAGCCCCAGCATTTT.

This clone was seen a handful of times. J is TRBJ1-5 and V is TRBV6-5; no definite D call. Germline CDR1 is MNHEY and CDR2 is SVGAGI. V was clipped by 0 bases and J by 5 bases, with 5 bases between them. The CDR3 spans 13 residues. The CDR3 is CASSYSRDQPQHF. The CDR3 DNA reads as TGTGCCAGCAGTTACTCGAGGGATCAGCCCCAGCATTTT.

The chain recombines TRBV6-5 with TRBJ2-7; 11 bases are shared with TRBD1. CDR1 is MNHEY and CDR2 is SVGAGI in the germline V gene. V lost 6 bases, J lost 6 bases, and 1 base stayed unmatched. The length of the CDR3 is 12 residues. In DNA form, the CDR3 reads TGTGCCAGCAGGGGACAGGGGGGCGAGCAGTACTTC. Translating gives CASRGQGGEQYF.

The genes are TRBV27 and TRBJ2-1, with TRBD1 matching 8 bases. This CDR3 contains 15 residues. J gave up 3 bases and V 6 bases, and 7 bases lay outside the gene matches. In germline, CDR1 is MNHEY, CDR2 SMNVEV (reference sequence). The CDR3 DNA is TGTGCCAGCAGCCAGGACAGGGTGATCTACAATGAGCAGTTCTTC. Its protein is CASSQDRVIYNEQFF.

The chain links TRBV30 to TRBJ2-1, with 12 bases that match TRBD2. Germline V gene sequence: CDR1 GTSNPN, CDR2 SVGIG (reference sequence). This CDR3 region has 16 residues. CDR3 protein: CALRRTSGMSYNEQFF. The CDR3 DNA sequence: TGTGCGCTACGCAGGACTAGCGGGATGTCCTACAATGAGCAGTTCTTC.

The V call is TRBV4-3, the J call TRBJ2-2; 9 nucleotides align to TRBD2. The germline V gene encodes CDR1 LGHNA and CDR2 YSLEER. The CDR3 totals 19 residues. The trim removed 1 base at V and 2 bases at J, leaving 11 bases unmatched. This chain's CDR3 is CASSQGFSVSGGNTGELFF. CDR3 coding DNA: TGCGCCAGCAGCCAAGGATTTTCGGTTAGCGGGGGTAACACCGGGGAGCTGTTTTTT.

The V and J genes are TRBV4-1 and TRBJ2-2; 7 bases agree with TRBD1. The germline V gene has CDR1 MGHRA and CDR2 YSYEKL. V dropped 3 bases and J dropped 3; count of bases not matched to a gene: 10. CDR3 length equals 17 residues. The CDR3 DNA reads as TGCGCCAGCAGCCATAGAATCCGGGACAGAGACACCGGGGAGCTGTTTTTT. Amino acids: CASSHRIRDRDTGELFF.

This chain links TRBV6-1 with TRBJ2-7; D ambiguous. This CDR3 contains 13 residues. Deletions cut 2 bases from V and 6 bases from J, with 11 bases between. Germline CDR1 and CDR2: MNHNS and SASEGT. The CDR3 loop is CASSEQGEAEQYF. CDR3 nucleotides: TGTGCCAGCAGTGAACAAGGAGAGGCCGAGCAGTACTTC.

The V gene is TRBV18, the J gene TRBJ2-3, with D perhaps TRBD2 (5 bases). This CDR3 contains 15 residues. Per germline, CDR1 KGHSH and CDR2 LQKENI. V dropped 4 bases and J dropped 0 bases, with 11 bases sitting between them. CDR3 sequence reads: CASSLREGSTDTQYF. CDR3 coding DNA: TGTGCCAGCTCACTGAGAGAGGGAAGCACAGATACGCAGTATTTT.

The CDR3 region has the DNA TGTGCCAGCAGGGAGACAGGGGGAAATTCACCCCTCCACTTT. This encodes CASRETGGNSPLHF. The J gene is TRBJ1-6, the V gene TRBV6-5; 9 bases fit TRBD1. V was clipped by 6 bases and J by 7 bases; unmatched bases: 4. This CDR3 is built from 14 residues. The germline CDR1 and CDR2 sequences are MNHEY and SVGAGI.

This chain connects TRBV28 to TRBJ2-2; D might be TRBD2 (7 bases). Germline V gene sequence: CDR1 MDHEN, CDR2 SYDVKM. The V end was cut by 2 bases, the J end by 10 bases, with 11 bases between. This CDR3 region has 13 residues. The CDR3 is CASSLAGAEELFF. The DNA of the CDR3 is TGTGCCAGCAGTTTAGCGGGGGCGGAGGAGCTGTTTTTT.

This rearrangement joins TRBV6-6 to TRBJ2-7; the match to TRBD2 covers 9 bases. CDR3 length: 13 amino acids. Germline CDR1 is MNHNY and CDR2 is SVGAGI (reference sequence). Trimming cost V 7 bases and J 7 bases; bases outside gene matches: 8. CDR3 in amino acids: CASTTSGPWEQYF. The DNA of the CDR3 is TGTGCCAGCACCACTAGCGGGCCCTGGGAGCAGTACTTC.

The chain links TRBV4-3 to TRBJ2-3; D perhaps matches TRBD1 (5 bases). The CDR3 sequence is 17 residues long. Germline V lookup: CDR1 LGHNA, CDR2 YSLEER. Trimming left V 0 bases short and J 0 bases short, with 13 bases between. CDR3 nucleotides: TGCGCCAGCAGCCAAGATCAGGGCAGTTCTAGCACAGATACGCAGTATTTT. It specifies CASSQDQGSSSTDTQYF.

The CDR3 is CASSPRDRANSPLHF. As DNA, the CDR3 is TGTGCCAGTAGTCCCCGGGACAGAGCCAATTCACCCCTCCACTTT. The chain is built from TRBV19 and TRBJ1-6, with 7 bases that match TRBD1. V gave up 5 bases and J gave up 7 bases; unmatched junction bases: 8. This CDR3 region has 15 residues. Germline V gives CDR1 LNHDA, CDR2 SQIVND (reference sequence).

V usage is TRBV12-5 and J usage is TRBJ2-4; D is uncertain. The CDR3 is 12 amino acids. The germline gives CDR1 LGHNT, CDR2 FRNRAP. The V gene lost 7 bases and the J gene lost 9 bases, with 13 bases spanning the gap. The CDR3 region is CASAPGIGIQYF. In DNA form, the CDR3 reads TGTGCTAGTGCTCCAGGAATAGGCATTCAGTACTTC.

For this clone: Other DNA sequences of this sample code for an identical CDR3. The chain has TRBV15 and TRBJ1-5; the D gene is possibly TRBD1 (5 bases). Germline V gene data show CDR1 as LNHNV and CDR2 as YYDKDF (reference sequence). V lost 1 base and J 6 bases, leaving 13 bases between the germline ends. The CDR3 length is 15 residues. CDR3 residues: CATSRAGGGSQPQHF. As DNA, the CDR3 is TGTGCCACCAGCAGAGCGGGCGGGGGGAGTCAGCCCCAGCATTTT.

The chain is built from TRBV19 and TRBJ1-6, with D hard to call. Trimming took off 5 bases at V and 10 bases at J, with 18 bases between the two ends. Germline CDR1 LNHDA, CDR2 SQIVND (reference sequence). The CDR3 runs to 15 residues. CDR3 amino acids: CASSAPGIARSPLHF. DNA for the CDR3: TGTGCCAGTAGTGCCCCCGGGATCGCCCGGTCACCCCTCCACTTT. Full variable domain (outside the CDR3, taken from reference TRBV19 and TRBJ1-6): DGGITQSPKYLFRKEGQNVTLSCEQNLNHDAMYWYRQDPGQGLRLIYYSQIVNDFQKGDIAEGYSVSREKKESFPLTVTSAQKNPTAFYLCASSAPGIARSPLHFGNGTRLTVT.

The table lists this clone with a few counts. The chain is built from TRBV18 and TRBJ2-6; 7 positions agree with TRBD1. The V segment lost 3 bases and the J segment 0 bases; nucleotides outside the gene matches: 11. Germline CDR1 reads KGHSH; CDR2 reads LQKENI. This CDR3 is built from 19 residues. The DNA of the CDR3 is TGTGCCAGCTCACCGGTGGGACAGTACCTAACCTCTGGGGCCAACGTCCTGACTTTC. This encodes CASSPVGQYLTSGANVLTF.

This chain uses TRBV19 with TRBJ1-1; D unclear. The CDR3 is 14 amino acids. Germline assignment: CDR1 LNHDA and CDR2 SQIVND (reference sequence). The germline V and J ends were trimmed by 0 bases and 7 bases, with 12 bases remaining between them. CDR3 in DNA: TGTGCCAGTAGTATAGACACAAAGAAATATGAAGCTTTCTTT. Protein: CASSIDTKKYEAFF.

The chain links TRBV30 to TRBJ2-1, with 7 bases matching TRBD2. The CDR3 length is 13 residues. Losses at the gene ends were 1 base for V and 10 bases for J; bases not matched to a gene: 7. Germline V gives CDR1 GTSNPN, CDR2 SVGIG (reference sequence). The CDR3 protein is CAWSEGGKGEQFF. CDR3 sequence (DNA): TGTGCCTGGAGTGAGGGAGGGAAAGGGGAGCAGTTCTTC.

The rearrangement links TRBV28 to TRBJ2-7; D possibly corresponds to TRBD1 (6 bases). V lost 3 bases and J 4 bases, leaving 13 bases between the germline ends. This CDR3 comprises 14 residues. From germline, CDR1 is MDHEN and CDR2 SYDVKM. CDR3 sequence reads: CASSFAQGRYEQYF. The CDR3 region has the DNA TGTGCCAGCAGTTTCGCACAGGGAAGATACGAGCAGTACTTC.

The CDR3 region has the DNA TGCGCCAGCAGCTTGTCGGCTAGCGGCGACTACAATGAGCAGTTCTTC. Protein sequence: CASSLSASGDYNEQFF. The chain recombines TRBV5-1 with TRBJ2-1; TRBD2 agrees at 7 bases. The CDR3 has 16 amino acids. Trimming took 1 base from V and 3 from J; bases not matched to a gene: 7. Germline values: CDR1 SGHRS, CDR2 YFSETQ.

The V call is TRBV7-9, the J call TRBJ1-5, with TRBD1 matching 9 bases. Germline loops: CDR1 SEHNR, CDR2 FQNEAQ (reference sequence). The CDR3 is 17 amino acids. V trimming: 2 bases; J trimming: 1 base; junction bases outside the gene matches: 6. Here the CDR3 reads CASSLYLDRGSNQPQHF. DNA for the CDR3: TGTGCCAGCAGCTTATACCTGGACAGGGGAAGCAATCAGCCCCAGCATTTT.

This clone appeared a few times. The CDR3 is CASSPGGFGNTIYF. The CDR3 region has the DNA TGCGCCAGCAGCCCCGGGGGTTTTGGAAACACCATATATTTT. The chain has TRBV5-1 and TRBJ1-3; TRBD1 is a possible D gene (5 bases). V was trimmed by 4 bases and J by 3 bases, leaving 11 bases between them. The CDR3 runs to 14 residues. The V gene's germline CDR1 is SGHRS and CDR2 YFSETQ.

This chain joins TRBV6-5 and TRBJ2-1, with 7 bases lining up with TRBD1. V gave up 6 bases and J gave up 0 bases; unmatched junction bases: 5. The CDR3 contains 15 residues. Looked up from germline, CDR1 is MNHEY and CDR2 is SVGAGI. Here the CDR3 DNA reads TGTGCCAGCAGCGAGGGACAGAGCTCCTACAATGAGCAGTTCTTC. Its translation: CASSEGQSSYNEQFF.

This sequence joins TRBV29-1 and TRBJ1-2; no clear D. V was clipped by 4 bases and J by 7 bases, with 13 bases between them. CDR1 and CDR2 (germline): SQVTM, ANQGSEA. CDR3 length: 12 residues. The CDR3 DNA reads TGCAGCGTTGTTCACCGGGATCGTGGCTACACCTTC. The encoded protein is CSVVHRDRGYTF.

The rearrangement joins TRBV2 to TRBJ2-2, with D tentatively TRBD1 (6 bases). Germline CDR1 is SNHLY and CDR2 is FYNNEI. CDR3 length equals 15 residues. V lost 5 bases, J lost 7 bases, and 17 bases lay in between. The CDR3, as DNA: TGTGCCAGCAGTACCCTTCGGACAGCTCACGGGGAGCTGTTTTTT. This gives the protein CASSTLRTAHGELFF.